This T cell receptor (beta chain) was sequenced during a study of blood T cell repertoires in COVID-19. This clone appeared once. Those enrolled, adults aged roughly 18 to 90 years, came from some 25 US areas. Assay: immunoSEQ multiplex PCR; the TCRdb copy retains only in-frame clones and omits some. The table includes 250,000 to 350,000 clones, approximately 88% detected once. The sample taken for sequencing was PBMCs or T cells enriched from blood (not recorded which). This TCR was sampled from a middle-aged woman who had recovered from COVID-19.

The CDR3 loop reads CASSSQGVGETQYF. In DNA form, the CDR3 reads TGTGCCAGTAGTTCACAGGGGGTGGGCGAGACCCAGTACTTC. The chain is built from TRBV19 and TRBJ2-5; 8 bases line up with TRBD1. CDR1 is LNHDA, CDR2 SQIVND, per germline (reference sequence). This CDR3 is 14 amino acids long. J gave up 5 bases and V 5 bases, and 7 bases lay outside the gene matches. Combining the CDR3 with reference TRBV19 and TRBJ2-5 gives the whole variable domain DGGITQSPKYLFRKEGQNVTLSCEQNLNHDAMYWYRQDPGQGLRLIYYSQIVNDFQKGDIAEGYSVSREKKESFPLTVTSAQKNPTAFYLCASSSQGVGETQYFGPGTRLLVL.